This T cell receptor (beta chain) comes out of a study of tumor and adjacent non-tumor tissue in lung cancer. General observations from the study: Normal lung showed higher cumulative top 100 clone frequency than tumor.

A modified ARM-PCR protocol with three rounds of nested PCR amplified TCRbeta. TCRdb ran MiXCR on the multiplex PCR reads and lists one entry per CDR3 protein. Among 65,000 to 80,000 distinct CDR3 sequences listed, approximately 73% were seen once. In regard to this clonotype: What it binds is not known.

RNA was extracted from bulk tissue without any cell sorting. The germline gives CDR1 DFQATT, CDR2 SNEGSKA (reference sequence). The CDR3 runs 12 residues. The ends were cut back, 3 bases at V and 7 bases at J, with 12 bases in the middle. The TCR originated in a man aged 60-69 years with non-small cell lung cancer. Source material: lung tumor tissue. V gene TRBV20-1 combines with J gene TRBJ1-1; no firm D call. The CDR3 bases are TGCAGTGCTAGTGGTAGGGATGATGAAGCTTTCTTT. Translation: CSASGRDDEAFF.